Given below is one T cell receptor (beta chain) in context. Its antigen is undetermined. Trimming left V 3 bases short and J 8 bases short, with 11 bases between. The CDR3 covers 13 residues. CDR1 is SGDLS, CDR2 YYNGEE, per germline. The time point was: week 35, safety follow-up. Every single dose of the vaccine, 300 ug of mutant IDH1 20-mer peptide, came with topical imiquimod. Donor tumors were new WHO grade 3 or 4 IDH1-mutant, ATRX-lost astrocytomas. Measured with immunoSEQ multiplex PCR; TCRdb has only the in-frame clones, and not every one. The table includes some 57,000 clones, 80% to 90% detected once. The data belong to a study of a mutant IDH1 vaccine in newly diagnosed glioma. The overall study: Patients got their first vaccination 4-6 weeks after radiotherapy alone, or with temozolomide cycles.

The source material was PBMCs, sampled from a glioma patient whose treatment included an IDH1 peptide vaccine. This sequence joins TRBV9 and TRBJ1-4; D uncertain. The clonotype comes from a woman between 18 and 29 years old with glioma. This CDR3 is CASSEGMGEKLFF. CDR3 sequence (DNA): TGTGCCAGCAGCGAGGGAATGGGCGAAAAACTGTTTTTT.